This TCR beta chain was sequenced in a study of response to subunit inactivated influenza vaccine. The study, taken as a whole, reports: There was a suggestion from the authors that each seasonal influenza vaccination recruits few new T cells.

To note about this clonotype: Its matching antigen is unknown.

TCRdb fed the RT-PCR reads into MiXCR, producing one record per CDR3 protein. The sample has more than 450,000 distinct CDR3 sequences, over 9.5% seen once. Germline CDR1 is SSHAT and CDR2 is FNYEAQ (reference sequence). This CDR3 has 14 residues. Trimming pared 5 bases from V and 2 bases from J, leaving 11 bases between. This sequence was found in a man in his fifties who received an inactivated influenza vaccine. The V gene is TRBV7-7, the J gene TRBJ2-3; D may be TRBD1 (5 bases). Sequencing used PBMCs from blood, obtained on the day of vaccination. CDR3 in amino acids: CASSHDRFTDTQYF. The DNA for the CDR3 is TGTGCCAGCAGCCACGACAGATTCACAGATACGCAGTATTTT.